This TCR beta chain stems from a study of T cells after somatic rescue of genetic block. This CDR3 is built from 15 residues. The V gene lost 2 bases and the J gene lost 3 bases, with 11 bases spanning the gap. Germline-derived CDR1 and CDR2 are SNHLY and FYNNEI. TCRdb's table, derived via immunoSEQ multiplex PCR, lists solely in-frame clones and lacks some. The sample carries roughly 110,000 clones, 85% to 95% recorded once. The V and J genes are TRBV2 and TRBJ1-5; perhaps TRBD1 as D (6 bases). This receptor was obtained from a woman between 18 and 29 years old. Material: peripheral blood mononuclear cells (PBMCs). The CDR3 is CASSELRGFNQPQHF. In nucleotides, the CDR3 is TGTGCCAGCAGTGAACTCAGGGGTTTCAATCAGCCCCAGCATTTT. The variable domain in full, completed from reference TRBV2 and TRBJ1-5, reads EPEVTQTPSHQVTQMGQEVILRCVPISNHLYFYWYRQILGQKVEFLVSFYNNEISEKSEIFDDQFSVERPDGSNFTLKIRSTKLEDSAMYFCASSELRGFNQPQHFGDGTRLSIL.